The 10 T cell receptor beta chains in this list originate from one sample, sequenced in a study of blood T cell repertoires in COVID-19. Profiling relied on immunoSEQ multiplex PCR, and the TCRdb table lists in-frame clones only, not all of them. The sample lists 35,000 to 50,000 clones, over 80% occurring once. The sequencing sample was made of peripheral blood. Receptors originate from a man between 60 and 70 years old with active COVID-19.

This chain joins TRBV7-8 and TRBJ1-5; 9 nucleotides align to TRBD1. Germline V gives CDR1 SGHVS, CDR2 FQNEAQ. The junction had 14 bases not matched to a gene; V was cut back by 5 bases and J by 0 bases. This CDR3 has 19 residues. CDR3 sequence reads: CASSLNPGQGSHSNQPQHF. The CDR3 region has the DNA TGTGCCAGCAGCCTAAATCCGGGACAGGGATCCCATAGCAATCAGCCCCAGCATTTT.

The chain links TRBV2 to TRBJ1-1, with a tentative D call TRBD1 (5 bases). Per germline, CDR1 SNHLY and CDR2 FYNNEI. CDR3 size: 11 residues. Deletions cut 7 bases from V and 11 bases from J, with 14 bases between. CDR3 region: CASTLRGEAFF. The CDR3 bases are TGTGCCAGCACCCTACGGGGGGAGGCTTTCTTT.

V and J are TRBV24-1 and TRBJ2-7; 7 bases fit TRBD1. The CDR3 is 15 amino acids. The trim removed 3 bases at V and 1 base at J, leaving 5 bases unmatched. Germline-derived CDR1 and CDR2 are KGHDR and SFDVKD. The CDR3 nucleotides read TGTGCCACCAGTGATACAAGGGACAGTTCCTACGAGCAGTACTTC. Encoded protein: CATSDTRDSSYEQYF.

CDR3 in amino acids: CASSYHKFYNEQFF. CDR3 coding DNA: TGTGCCAGCAGTTACCACAAATTTTACAATGAGCAGTTCTTC. This chain connects TRBV6-6 to TRBJ2-1; D is unresolved. The CDR3 runs 14 residues. Deletions cut 2 bases from V and 4 bases from J, with 9 bases between. Germline lookup yields CDR1 MNHNY and CDR2 SVGAGI (reference sequence).

This clone was seen a single time. The chain joins TRBV5-1 to TRBJ2-2; 10 bases agree with TRBD1. CDR1 SGHRS and CDR2 YFSETQ come from the germline V gene. J was trimmed by 6 bases and V by 1 base; bases with no gene match: 3. This CDR3 region has 15 residues. CDR3 bases: TGCGCCAGCAGCTTGTTGACAGGGGGCCCCGGGGAGCTGTTTTTT. Protein: CASSLLTGGPGELFF.

The rearrangement joins TRBV5-1 to TRBJ2-6; D is unclear. The V gene lost 4 bases and the J gene lost 0 bases, with 8 bases spanning the gap. The CDR3 is 15 residues long. The germline CDR1 and CDR2 sequences are SGHRS and YFSETQ. For the CDR3, the DNA is TGCGCCAGCAGCCAGATAAGCTCTGGGGCCAACGTCCTGACTTTC. It yields the protein CASSQISSGANVLTF. Complete variable domain (other parts from reference TRBV5-1 and TRBJ2-6): KAGVTQTPRYLIKTRGQQVTLSCSPISGHRSVSWYQQTPGQGLQFLFEYFSETQRNKGNFPGRFSGRQFSNSRSEMNVSTLELGDSALYLCASSQISSGANVLTFGAGSRLTVL.

This chain links TRBV5-4 with TRBJ1-3; 8 positions agree with TRBD1. The V gene end was trimmed by 5 bases and the J gene end by 3 bases; junction bases not matched to a gene: 4. Germline lookup yields CDR1 SGHNT and CDR2 YYREEE (reference sequence). CDR3 length: 14 amino acids. The CDR3 region has the DNA TGTGCCAGCAGTTACGGACAGGGTGGAAACACCATATATTTT. Amino acid sequence: CASSYGQGGNTIYF. Complete variable domain (other parts from reference TRBV5-4 and TRBJ1-3): ETGVTQSPTHLIKTRGQQVTLRCSSQSGHNTVSWYQQALGQGPQFIFQYYREEENGRGNFPPRFSGLQFPNYSSELNVNALELDDSALYLCASSYGQGGNTIYFGEGSWLTVV.

In DNA, the CDR3 is TGTGCCACCAGCAGAGATCTAACAGGGAGCCAAAACATTCAGTACTTC. It specifies CATSRDLTGSQNIQYF. The chain links TRBV15 to TRBJ2-4; perhaps TRBD1 as D (6 bases). The germline CDR1 and CDR2 sequences are LNHNV and YYDKDF (reference sequence). The CDR3 loop spans 16 amino acids. Trimming removed 0 bases from V and 5 bases from J, with 14 bases in between.

The J gene is TRBJ2-1, the V gene TRBV27, with TRBD2 as a possible D gene (6 bases). Germline V gene sequence: CDR1 MNHEY, CDR2 SMNVEV (reference sequence). The CDR3 length is 15 residues. The V end was cut by 6 bases, the J end by 1 base, with 13 bases between. Written as DNA, the CDR3 is TGTGCCAGCAGACTGGGGGGATCTTCCTACAATGAGCAGTTCTTC. This encodes CASRLGGSSYNEQFF.

This clone has just a few counts. The V call is TRBV3-1 (or the pseudogene TRBV3-2), the J call TRBJ1-1; D is unclear. Trimming took off 1 base at V and 8 bases at J, with 11 bases between the two ends. CDR1 and CDR2 (germline): LGHDT, YNNKEL (reference sequence). This CDR3 region has 13 residues. CDR3 DNA: TGTGCCAGCAGCCAAGTAGGGAGGCGAGAAGCTTTCTTT. Encoded protein: CASSQVGRREAFF.